This passage covers 18 T cell receptor beta chains from one sample sequenced in a study of OX40 agonist ivuxolimab in advanced cancers. Data came from immunoSEQ multiplex PCR; TCRdb stores just in-frame clones and leaves some out. The sample yields approximately 44,000 clones, 80% seen once. Sequencing used CD4+ or CD8+ T cells sorted from blood, obtained in a trial of the OX40 agonist ivuxolimab. These receptors were collected from an adult with an advanced solid tumor such as melanoma, head and neck, liver or kidney cancer.

This clone has more than one count but fewer than ten. The V call is TRBV30, the J call TRBJ1-4, with a tentative D call TRBD1 (5 bases). V gave up 3 bases and J gave up 4 bases, with 15 bases separating them. CDR3 length equals 15 residues. Germline V lookup: CDR1 GTSNPN, CDR2 SVGIG (reference sequence). CDR3 in amino acids: CAWRRRGQGNEKLFF. The CDR3, as DNA: TGTGCCTGGAGGAGAAGAGGTCAGGGTAATGAAAAACTGTTTTTT. The full variable domain, rest sourced from reference TRBV30 and TRBJ1-4, is SQTIHQWPATLVQPVGSPLSLECTVEGTSNPNLYWYRQAAGRGLQLLFYSVGIGQISSEVPQNLSASRPQDRQFILSSKKLLLSDSGFYLCAWRRRGQGNEKLFFGSGTQLSVL.

V and J are TRBV2 and TRBJ2-5; a possible D gene is TRBD2 (6 bases). The CDR3 sequence is 12 residues long. CDR1 and CDR2 from the germline V gene are SNHLY and FYNNEI. Trimming pared 8 bases from V and 5 bases from J, leaving 12 bases between. In DNA, the CDR3 is TGTGCCAGCGGCTTTGGGGGGGAGACCCAGTACTTC. Its translation is CASGFGGETQYF.

The rearrangement joins TRBV10-3 to TRBJ2-2; 8 nucleotides match TRBD1. The CDR3 contains 16 residues. Germline CDR1 is ENHRY and CDR2 is SYGVKD. V trimming: 0 bases; J trimming: 4 bases; junction bases outside the gene matches: 4. The CDR3 is CAISESTGGSTGELFF. DNA for the CDR3: TGTGCCATCAGTGAGTCAACAGGGGGATCCACCGGGGAGCTGTTTTTT.

V gene TRBV6-6 combines with J gene TRBJ2-2, with TRBD2 identical over 9 bases. This CDR3 spans 14 amino acids. Germline V CDR1 and CDR2: MNHNY, SVGAGI (reference sequence). With V trimmed by 4 bases and J by 6 bases, 3 bases remained unmatched. CDR3 loop: CASSSGTSSGELFF. DNA of the CDR3: TGTGCCAGCAGTTCCGGGACTAGCTCCGGGGAGCTGTTTTTT.

This clone was seen once. The rearrangement uses TRBV30 and TRBJ2-1; 8 bases map to TRBD2. From germline, CDR1 is GTSNPN and CDR2 SVGIG (reference sequence). This CDR3 has 13 amino acids. The V segment lost 3 bases and the J segment 7 bases; nucleotides outside the gene matches: 5. CDR3 loop: CAWREAGANEQFF. The CDR3 DNA follows: TGTGCCTGGAGGGAAGCGGGAGCAAATGAGCAGTTCTTC.

This rearrangement joins TRBV29-1 to TRBJ2-7; TRBD1 agrees at 8 bases. This CDR3 comprises 15 residues. V trimming: 3 bases; J trimming: 0 bases; junction bases outside the gene matches: 7. Germline V gene sequence: CDR1 SQVTM, CDR2 ANQGSEA. CDR3 residues: CSVDLLQGGSYEQYF. CDR3 DNA sequence: TGCAGCGTTGATTTGCTACAGGGGGGCTCCTACGAGCAGTACTTC.

By sample fraction, this clone is medium-sized. The chain joins TRBV29-1 to TRBJ2-7; TRBD1 matches 9 bases. From germline, CDR1 is SQVTM and CDR2 ANQGSEA. The J segment lost 5 bases and the V segment lost 7 bases, leaving 9 bases of the junction unmatched. This CDR3 has 13 residues. In DNA form, the CDR3 reads TGCAGCGCACAACGAGGGACAGGGAACGAGCAGTACTTC. This translates into CSAQRGTGNEQYF.

The chain links TRBV5-1 to TRBJ2-5, with TRBD1 as a possible D gene (5 bases). CDR3 length: 13 residues. Germline lookup yields CDR1 SGHRS and CDR2 YFSETQ. V lost 4 bases to trimming and J lost 0 bases, with 7 bases between them. The CDR3 loop reads CASSPDNQETQYF. The CDR3 nucleotides are TGCGCCAGCAGCCCGGACAACCAAGAGACCCAGTACTTC.

This clone was observed a few times. The J gene is TRBJ1-4, the V gene TRBV2, with a weak D call TRBD1 (5 bases). V lost 1 base and J lost 7, with 10 bases in between. Germline V lookup: CDR1 SNHLY, CDR2 FYNNEI. The CDR3 is 14 amino acids. The CDR3 spells CASSEGGRGEKLFF. The CDR3 DNA follows: TGTGCCAGCAGTGAAGGGGGACGAGGTGAAAAACTGTTTTTT.

The chain has TRBV28 and TRBJ1-2; maybe TRBD1 (5 bases). Trimming removed 2 bases at V and 8 bases at J, with 15 bases between. The CDR3 runs 14 residues. CDR1 and CDR2 (germline): MDHEN, SYDVKM. For the CDR3, the DNA is TGTGCCAGCAGTTTAAAAGTCCAGGGCTTAGGCTACACCTTC. This translates into CASSLKVQGLGYTF.

The CDR3 reads CASSLVASAYNEQFF. Here the CDR3 DNA reads TGTGCCAGCAGCTTAGTGGCATCCGCCTACAATGAGCAGTTCTTC. The chain employs TRBV11-2 and TRBJ2-1, with D unclear. Trimming took 1 base from V and 2 from J, leaving 9 bases between them. The CDR3 has 15 amino acids. CDR1 and CDR2 (germline): SGHAT, FQNNGV.

V and J are TRBV13 and TRBJ1-2; 9 nucleotides align to TRBD1. Germline CDR1 reads PRHDT; CDR2 reads FYEKMQ (reference sequence). Losses at the gene ends were 3 bases for V and 4 bases for J; bases not matched to a gene: 6. CDR3 length: 15 amino acids. The CDR3 reads CASSLSQGAGYGYTF. The DNA for the CDR3 is TGTGCCAGCAGCTTGTCACAGGGGGCGGGCTATGGCTACACCTTC.

The genes are TRBV7-9 and TRBJ2-1, with D possibly matching TRBD2 (5 bases). The CDR3 length is 15 residues. Trimming left V 3 bases short and J 6 bases short, with 15 bases between. Germline lookup yields CDR1 SEHNR and CDR2 FQNEAQ (reference sequence). In DNA form, the CDR3 reads TGTGCCAGCAGCTTGTACCCGGGAATCGCCAATGAGCAGTTCTTC. It translates to CASSLYPGIANEQFF.

This chain's CDR3 is CASSLGGTRYNEQFF. DNA of the CDR3: TGTGCCAGCAGCTTAGGCGGGACCCGTTACAATGAGCAGTTCTTC. The chain employs TRBV7-2 and TRBJ2-1; D is perhaps TRBD2 (6 bases). This CDR3 spans 15 amino acids. CDR1 and CDR2 from the germline V gene are SGHTA and FQGNSA. V lost 1 base to trimming and J lost 4 bases, with 11 bases between them.

The rearrangement links TRBV5-4 to TRBJ1-2, with TRBD1 identical over 11 bases. With 4 bases clipped from V and 8 bases from J, the junction kept 10 bases outside the gene matches. This CDR3 has 15 amino acids. The V gene's germline CDR1 is SGHNT and CDR2 YYREEE (reference sequence). The CDR3 is CASSIRDRGAGGYTF. The DNA of the CDR3 is TGTGCCAGCAGCATCCGGGACAGGGGGGCCGGGGGCTACACCTTC.

The chain has TRBV4-1 and TRBJ2-7, with 9 bases matching TRBD2. The V and J ends lost 3 bases and 0 bases, in that order; junction bases with no gene match: 6. This CDR3 contains 16 residues. Germline CDR1 is MGHRA and CDR2 is YSYEKL. The DNA for the CDR3 is TGCGCCAGCAGCCAGAACCCTAGCGGGGCCTCCTACGAGCAGTACTTC. Translated, it gives CASSQNPSGASYEQYF.

The chain recombines TRBV6-6 with TRBJ2-7; possibly TRBD1 for D (6 bases). The CDR3 is 15 amino acids. Germline values: CDR1 MNHNY, CDR2 SVGAGI (reference sequence). Trimming removed 10 bases at V and 6 bases at J, with 25 bases between. The CDR3 coding sequence is TGTGCCACCGCTCAATCAACAGGGTCCGTCGGCGAGCAGTACTTC. Residues: CATAQSTGSVGEQYF.

The chain combines TRBV9 with TRBJ2-5, with D perhaps matching TRBD1 or TRBD2 (5 bases each). Trimming removed 1 base at V and 2 bases at J, with 12 bases between. The CDR3 has 15 amino acids. Germline V gives CDR1 SGDLS, CDR2 YYNGEE. CDR3 protein: CASSVTMGPQETQYF. The CDR3 DNA follows: TGTGCCAGCAGCGTAACGATGGGACCGCAAGAGACCCAGTACTTC.